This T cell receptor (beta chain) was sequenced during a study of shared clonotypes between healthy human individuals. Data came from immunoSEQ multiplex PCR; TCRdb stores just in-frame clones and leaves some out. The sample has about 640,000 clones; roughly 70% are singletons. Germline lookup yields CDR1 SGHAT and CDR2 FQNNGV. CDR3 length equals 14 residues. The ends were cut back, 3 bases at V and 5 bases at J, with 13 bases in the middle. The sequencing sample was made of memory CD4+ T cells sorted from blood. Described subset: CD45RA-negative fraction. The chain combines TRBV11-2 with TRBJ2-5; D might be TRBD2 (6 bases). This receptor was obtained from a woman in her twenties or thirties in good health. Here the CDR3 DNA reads TGTGCCAGCAGCTTCGGTAGCCGGGGGGAGACCCAGTACTTC. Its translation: CASSFGSRGETQYF.